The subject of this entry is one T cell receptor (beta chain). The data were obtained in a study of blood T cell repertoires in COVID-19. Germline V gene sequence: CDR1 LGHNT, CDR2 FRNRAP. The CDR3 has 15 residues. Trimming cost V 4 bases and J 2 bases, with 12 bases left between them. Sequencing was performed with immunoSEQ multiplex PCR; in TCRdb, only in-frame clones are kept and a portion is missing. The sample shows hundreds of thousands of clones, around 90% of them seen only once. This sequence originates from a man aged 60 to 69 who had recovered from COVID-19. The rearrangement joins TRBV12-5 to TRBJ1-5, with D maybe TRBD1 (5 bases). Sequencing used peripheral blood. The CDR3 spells CASGSGQAGNQPQHF. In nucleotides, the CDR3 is TGTGCTAGTGGTTCAGGGCAGGCGGGCAATCAGCCCCAGCATTTT.